These 17 T cell receptor beta chains came from one sample sequenced in a study of cytomegalovirus exposure and HLA in healthy donors. 13 Jbeta primers and 60 Vbeta primers were used for the PCR. The protocol was immunoSEQ multiplex PCR, while the TCRdb copy is restricted to in-frame clones and leaves out a portion. The table shows approximately 140,000 clones, with around 78% occurring only once. Specimen: PBMCs. The receptors originated from a male donor in good health and CMV-seronegative.

This chain uses TRBV18 with TRBJ1-5; the match to TRBD1 covers 7 bases. Germline lookup yields CDR1 KGHSH and CDR2 LQKENI. The CDR3 is made up of 14 amino acids. Unmatched junction bases numbered 7, after V lost 5 bases and J lost 6 bases. CDR3 coding DNA: TGTGCCAGCTCAGAGACAGGGATGGGTCAGCCCCAGCATTTT. Encoded protein: CASSETGMGQPQHF.

This clone came up a few times. The rearrangement joins TRBV5-8 to TRBJ2-1; TRBD2 matches at 9 bases. This CDR3 has 15 residues. Germline loops: CDR1 SGHTS, CDR2 YDEGEE. V gave up 3 bases and J gave up 6 bases; unmatched junction bases: 7. The CDR3 nucleotides read TGTGCCAGCAGCTCGCAGGGGCGGGGGGGCAATGAGCAGTTCTTC. Translation: CASSSQGRGGNEQFF.

The chain is built from TRBV2 and TRBJ1-4; TRBD1 is a possible D gene (6 bases). V lost 3 bases and J lost 8, with 10 bases in between. This CDR3 contains 13 residues. Germline CDR1 is SNHLY and CDR2 is FYNNEI. The CDR3: CASSELDSEKLFF. The CDR3 DNA reads as TGTGCCAGCAGTGAGTTGGACAGCGAAAAACTGTTTTTT.

The chain is built from TRBV4-1 and TRBJ1-3; D is undetermined. Germline lookup yields CDR1 MGHRA and CDR2 YSYEKL. This CDR3 spans 18 amino acids. V lost 0 bases and J lost 2, with 17 bases in between. The CDR3 nucleotides are TGCGCCAGCAGCCAAGAGCCCGAAAGGACTGCGACTGGAAACACCATATATTTT. The encoded protein is CASSQEPERTATGNTIYF.

The chain couples TRBV6-1 to TRBJ2-5; the match to TRBD1 covers 7 bases. CDR1 is MNHNS, CDR2 SASEGT, per germline. CDR3 length: 12 residues. The junction had 8 bases not matched to a gene; V was cut back by 7 bases and J by 9 bases. The chain's CDR3 is CASNRDSRAQYF. Written as DNA, the CDR3 is TGTGCCAGCAACCGGGACAGTAGGGCCCAGTACTTC.

The rearrangement links TRBV5-4 to TRBJ2-7, with a possible D match to TRBD2 (5 bases). Germline V gene sequence: CDR1 SGHNT, CDR2 YYREEE (reference sequence). Trimming pared 1 base from V and 2 bases from J, leaving 7 bases between. The CDR3 is 13 residues long. The CDR3 coding sequence is TGTGCCAGCAGCTTGTACGGGGCCTACGAGCAGTACTTC. Residues: CASSLYGAYEQYF.

The CDR3 region has the DNA TGTGCCAGCAGCTTACCAGTTGGACTAGCGTCAGATACGCAGTATTTT. It codes for CASSLPVGLASDTQYF. V gene TRBV7-3 combines with J gene TRBJ2-3; 9 positions match TRBD2. J lost 4 bases, V lost 2 bases, and 7 bases had no gene match. Germline V gives CDR1 SGHTA, CDR2 FQGTGA. The CDR3 loop spans 16 amino acids.

The rearrangement uses TRBV10-3 and TRBJ1-2, with 7 bases fitting TRBD1. The CDR3 loop spans 14 amino acids. Trimming cost V 5 bases and J 2 bases; bases outside gene matches: 5. The germline V gene has CDR1 ENHRY and CDR2 SYGVKD. As DNA, the CDR3 is TGTGCCATCAGTCCTTTGGACAGGAACTATGGCTACACCTTC. This gives the protein CAISPLDRNYGYTF.

This clone occurred once. The chain has TRBV5-4 and TRBJ1-2, with D possibly being TRBD1 (5 bases). The CDR3 spans 13 residues. Germline CDR1 reads SGHNT; CDR2 reads YYREEE (reference sequence). V dropped 4 bases and J dropped 0 bases, with 7 bases sitting between them. The CDR3 protein is CASSPTANYGYTF. CDR3 nucleotides: TGTGCCAGCAGCCCGACAGCTAACTATGGCTACACCTTC.

The chain joins TRBV18 to TRBJ2-1; D gene uncertain. In germline, CDR1 is KGHSH, CDR2 LQKENI. This CDR3 is 12 amino acids long. The V gene lost 3 bases and the J gene lost 7 bases, with 7 bases spanning the gap. The CDR3 spells CASSPGLNEQFF. The CDR3 nucleotides read TGTGCCAGCTCACCCGGTTTGAATGAGCAGTTCTTC.

The chain combines TRBV27 with TRBJ1-1, with 8 bases identical to TRBD1. Germline assignment: CDR1 MNHEY and CDR2 SMNVEV (reference sequence). With V trimmed by 1 base and J by 7 bases, 5 bases remained unmatched. This CDR3 has 14 residues. CDR3 protein: CASSLLGGTGEAFF. The CDR3 DNA reads TGTGCCAGCAGTTTATTAGGGGGGACAGGTGAAGCTTTCTTT.

The gene calls are TRBV18 and TRBJ2-7; 9 positions agree with TRBD1. Germline assignment: CDR1 KGHSH and CDR2 LQKENI. This CDR3 comprises 16 residues. V shed 4 bases, J shed 1 base, and the junction held 8 bases outside the gene matches. Here the CDR3 reads CASSRYTGQGSYEQYF. CDR3 DNA: TGTGCCAGCTCACGGTACACGGGACAGGGATCCTACGAGCAGTACTTC.

The V call is TRBV15, the J call TRBJ1-4; 9 positions agree with TRBD1. Germline V gives CDR1 LNHNV, CDR2 YYDKDF (reference sequence). CDR3 length equals 16 residues. V was pared by 4 bases and J by 5 bases, with 8 bases of the junction left unmatched. CDR3: CATSKDPGQGNEKLFF. The DNA for the CDR3 is TGTGCCACCAGCAAGGATCCGGGACAGGGAAATGAAAAACTGTTTTTT.

This chain connects TRBV21-1 to TRBJ2-3; the table's D call, TRBD1, has no DNA check behind it. TRBV21-1 is recorded as a pseudogene. This CDR3 comprises 16 residues. CDR3 protein: CASSKEDRASTDTQYF. DNA of the CDR3: TGTGCCAGCAGCAAAGAGGACAGGGCGAGCACAGATACGCAGTATTTT.

This clone was counted only a few times. V gene TRBV7-9 combines with J gene TRBJ2-1; TRBD2 aligns across 10 bases. The CDR3 totals 18 residues. In germline, CDR1 is SEHNR, CDR2 FQNEAQ (reference sequence). V lost 2 bases and J lost 7; bases outside the gene matches: 14. The CDR3 coding sequence is TGTGCCAGCAGCTTACCACACCGGCTAGCGGGAGTAAGGAATGAGCAGTTCTTC. Translating gives CASSLPHRLAGVRNEQFF.

This chain connects TRBV27 to TRBJ2-7; 7 bases match TRBD1. CDR3 length: 14 residues. Trimming took 6 bases from V and 2 from J; bases not matched to a gene: 7. Per germline, CDR1 MNHEY and CDR2 SMNVEV (reference sequence). The CDR3 region has the DNA TGTGCCAGCAGCTCCGGGACAGTCCCCTACGAGCAGTACTTC. Encoded protein: CASSSGTVPYEQYF.

This rearrangement joins TRBV15 to TRBJ2-3; D is undetermined. V was trimmed by 2 bases and J by 6 bases, leaving 6 bases between them. Germline lookup yields CDR1 LNHNV and CDR2 YYDKDF (reference sequence). This CDR3 has 12 amino acids. The CDR3 loop reads CATSRLEDTQYF. The CDR3 coding sequence is TGTGCCACCAGCAGATTGGAGGATACGCAGTATTTT.